The source of this TCR beta chain is a study of T cell responses to AZD1222 COVID-19 vaccine. Study-level results: No repertoire was sampled before or during the peak T cell response, only after it.

The germline V and J ends were trimmed by 3 bases and 0 bases, with 17 bases remaining between them. Germline V lookup: CDR1 KGHSH, CDR2 LQKENI. The CDR3 contains 17 residues. TCRdb's table, derived via immunoSEQ multiplex PCR, lists solely in-frame clones and lacks some. The profile covers around 160,000 clones, with 80% to 90% appearing a single time and about 5% taken by the ten largest. Turning to this clone: No antigen is known for it.

The V call is TRBV18, the J call TRBJ1-2, with D unresolved. The receptor's source is an adult in good health. Specimen: peripheral blood, collected on day 0 of AZD1222 vaccination. The CDR3 DNA is TGTGCCAGCTCACCGTTAAATTTACAAGGAGCTAACTATGGCTACACCTTC. Protein sequence: CASSPLNLQGANYGYTF. Looking up the rest from reference TRBV18 and TRBJ1-2 gives the full variable domain: NAGVMQNPRHLVRRRGQEARLRCSPMKGHSHVYWYRQLPEEGLKFMVYLQKENIIDESGMPKERFSAEFPKEGPSILRIQQVVRGDSAAYFCASSPLNLQGANYGYTFGSGTRLTVV.